The 22 T cell receptor beta chains reported below all come from one sample, sequenced in a study of neurological immune-mediated disorders. TCRdb fed the 5' RACE reads into MiXCR, producing one record per CDR3 protein. The sample yields tens of thousands of distinct CDR3 sequences, 10% seen once. The source material was PBMCs. Receptors originate from a middle-aged man in good health.

This clonotype showed up many times. The chain recombines TRBV11-3 with TRBJ2-2, with unresolved D. The CDR3 is 16 amino acids. V lost 5 bases to trimming and J lost 1 base, with 14 bases between them. Germline lookup yields CDR1 SGHNT and CDR2 YENEEA. The DNA for the CDR3 is TGTGCCAGCAGCCCCGGATGGCAGCGGAACACCGGGGAGCTGTTTTTT. It specifies CASSPGWQRNTGELFF. Full variable domain (missing parts from reference TRBV11-3 and TRBJ2-2): EAGVVQSPRYKIIEKKQPVAFWCNPISGHNTLYWYLQNLGQGPELLIRYENEEAVDDSQLPKDRFSAERLKGVDSTLKIQPAELGDSAVYLCASSPGWQRNTGELFFGEGSRLTVL.

This clonotype has a count of ten or more. V is TRBV7-9 and J is TRBJ1-3; a possible D gene is TRBD1 (6 bases). The CDR3 is 17 amino acids. Trimming took 3 bases from V and 4 from J, leaving 19 bases between them. Per the germline V gene, CDR1 is SEHNR and CDR2 is FQNEAQ (reference sequence). CDR3 sequence reads: CASSFDTGLAYGNTIYF. The CDR3 DNA reads as TGTGCCAGCAGCTTTGATACAGGGCTTGCGTACGGAAACACCATATATTTT.

Ten or more counts support this clonotype. The rearrangement links TRBV12-3 or TRBV12-4 to TRBJ2-1; 7 positions agree with TRBD1. The CDR3 covers 15 residues. J lost 0 bases, V lost 7 bases, and 6 bases had no gene match. The CDR3: CASTKGQNSYNEQFF. Here the CDR3 DNA reads TGTGCCAGCACCAAGGGACAGAACTCCTACAATGAGCAGTTCTTC.

This clonotype was seen ten or more times. The genes are TRBV5-1 and TRBJ2-5; weak D call: TRBD1 (5 bases). Germline V lookup: CDR1 SGHRS, CDR2 YFSETQ. Trimming shortened V by 1 base and J by 2 bases, and 24 bases separated the two germline ends. The CDR3 sequence is 19 residues long. The CDR3 reads CASSLSSNYLGAQQETQYF. The CDR3 nucleotides are TGCGCCAGCAGCTTGAGTTCCAATTACTTAGGGGCCCAGCAAGAGACCCAGTACTTC.

V is TRBV12-3 or TRBV12-4 and J is TRBJ2-7; 8 nucleotides line up with TRBD1. Trimming took 3 bases from V and 5 from J; bases not matched to a gene: 6. This CDR3 has 14 residues. The CDR3 DNA reads as TGTGCCAGCAGTTTGATACAGGGGGTTCACGAGCAGTACTTC. Translating gives CASSLIQGVHEQYF.

The V call is TRBV20-1, the J call TRBJ2-5; TRBD2 matches 10 bases. Germline CDR1 is DFQATT and CDR2 is SNEGSKA (reference sequence). This CDR3 has 16 residues. Losses at the gene ends were 4 bases for V and 6 bases for J; bases not matched to a gene: 14. The CDR3, as DNA: TGCAGTGCTACTTACAAGATAGCGGGGGGTGGGAAGACCCAGTACTTC. Amino acid sequence: CSATYKIAGGGKTQYF.

This clonotype was recorded many times. The chain has TRBV12-3 or TRBV12-4 and TRBJ2-6; 9 bases map to TRBD1. Trimming at V came to 10 bases and at J to 2 bases, leaving 3 bases not matched to a gene. The length of the CDR3 is 14 residues. This CDR3 is CATTGGAGANVLTF. DNA of the CDR3: TGTGCCACGACAGGGGGGGCTGGGGCCAACGTCCTGACTTTC.

This clonotype has ten or more counts. Since no conserved phenylalanine or tryptophan closes the CDR3, a read error is the likely cause. The limits of the CDR3 on the DNA are not certain, so only TCRdb's listed CDR3 is given. This chain connects TRBV6-1 to TRBJ2-4; the table calls TRBD2, which could not be checked here. Germline V CDR1 and CDR2: MNHNS, SASEGT. A total of 13 residues make up the CDR3, ends included. The CDR3 is CASSEKPGTSLGV.

This clonotype was seen many times. J is TRBJ2-3 and V is TRBV7-9; 9 nucleotides align to TRBD2. CDR1 is SEHNR, CDR2 FQNEAQ, per germline (reference sequence). The length of the CDR3 is 16 residues. V dropped 2 bases and J dropped 6; count of bases not matched to a gene: 9. The CDR3 region is CASSLPLAGPGDTQYF. The CDR3 DNA follows: TGTGCCAGCAGCTTACCCCTAGCGGGGCCCGGGGATACGCAGTATTTT.

Ten or more counts support this clonotype. This chain joins TRBV2 and TRBJ2-2; TRBD2 matches 9 bases. This CDR3 comprises 17 residues. The germline gives CDR1 SNHLY, CDR2 FYNNEI. Unmatched junction bases numbered 6, after V lost 0 bases and J lost 4 bases. The CDR3 sequence: CASSEARGGVITGELFF. The DNA of the CDR3 is TGTGCCAGCAGTGAAGCGCGCGGGGGGGTCATCACCGGGGAGCTGTTTTTT.

Concerning this clonotype: A much more abundant neighbour one base away suggests this may be a read error. The J gene is TRBJ2-7, the V gene TRBV5-1, with D unclear. The germline CDR1 and CDR2 sequences are SGHRS and YFSETQ. The CDR3 contains 12 residues. Between the trimmed V and J ends, which lost 4 bases and 3 bases, there was a span of 8 bases. The CDR3 sequence: CASSNNYYEQYF. The CDR3 DNA reads TGCGCCAGCAGCAACAACTACTACGAGCAGTACTTC.

This clonotype was seen ten or more times. The chain uses TRBV6-2 or TRBV6-3 and TRBJ1-2; D perhaps matches TRBD1 (6 bases). V shed 6 bases and J shed 8 bases, with 13 bases lying between them. The CDR3 is 12 residues long. Looked up from germline, CDR1 is MNHEY and CDR2 is SVGEGT. The CDR3 DNA reads as TGTGCCAGCAGCCCGGACAGTTCCGGCTACACCTTC. As protein: CASSPDSSGYTF.

This clonotype was seen many times. The chain recombines TRBV5-1 with TRBJ2-4; TRBD2 matches at 12 bases. The J segment lost 6 bases and the V segment lost 7 bases, leaving 8 bases of the junction unmatched. The CDR3 runs to 15 residues. Germline lookup yields CDR1 SGHRS and CDR2 YFSETQ. The CDR3, as DNA: TGCGCCAGCCGCGATGCTAGCGGGAGGGCAAACATTCAGTACTTC. The encoded protein is CASRDASGRANIQYF. Full variable domain (outside the CDR3, taken from reference TRBV5-1 and TRBJ2-4): KAGVTQTPRYLIKTRGQQVTLSCSPISGHRSVSWYQQTPGQGLQFLFEYFSETQRNKGNFPGRFSGRQFSNSRSEMNVSTLELGDSALYLCASRDASGRANIQYFGAGTRLSVL.

The J gene is TRBJ2-1, the V gene TRBV3-1; 9 positions agree with TRBD1. With 4 bases clipped from V and 4 bases from J, the junction kept 11 bases outside the gene matches. The CDR3 has 17 amino acids. CDR1 LGHDT and CDR2 YNNKEL come from the germline V gene (reference sequence). The chain's CDR3 is CASSPNPGQGGYNEQFF. DNA for the CDR3: TGTGCCAGCAGCCCCAACCCGGGACAGGGAGGGTACAATGAGCAGTTCTTC.

This clonotype was found many times. V gene TRBV20-1 combines with J gene TRBJ1-6; D remains unclear. Germline CDR1 is DFQATT and CDR2 is SNEGSKA (reference sequence). V was shortened by 0 bases and J by 0 bases, with 12 bases between the two germline ends. This CDR3 has 17 amino acids. The CDR3 coding sequence is TGCAGTGCTAGAGATGGTAGAGGAAGCTCCTATAATTCACCCCTCCACTTT. It is translated as CSARDGRGSSYNSPLHF.

The sample holds many counts of this clonotype. V usage is TRBV4-1 and J usage is TRBJ2-1; maybe TRBD2 (6 bases). The CDR3 length is 15 residues. Trimming pared 4 bases from V and 5 bases from J, leaving 15 bases between. Germline CDR1 MGHRA, CDR2 YSYEKL. The CDR3: CASSLDGTSNNEQFF. The CDR3 DNA follows: TGCGCCAGCAGCCTTGATGGGACTTCCAACAATGAGCAGTTCTTC.

This clonotype was observed many times. The chain links TRBV29-1 to TRBJ2-1, with 7 positions matching TRBD1. The germline V gene has CDR1 SQVTM and CDR2 ANQGSEA. Trimming removed 5 bases from V and 4 bases from J; junction bases left unmatched: 8. The CDR3 loop spans 14 amino acids. As DNA, the CDR3 is TGCAGCGTTCCACGATCGGGACAGTACAATGAGCAGTTCTTC. The encoded protein is CSVPRSGQYNEQFF.

This clonotype was counted ten times or more. This chain joins TRBV10-3 and TRBJ2-1, with 12 nucleotides matching TRBD2. CDR3 length: 16 amino acids. V lost 2 bases and J lost 6; bases outside the gene matches: 5. Germline V CDR1 and CDR2: ENHRY, SYGVKD. DNA of the CDR3: TGTGCCATCAGTGAGGCGCTAGCGGGGGGGCCCAATGAGCAGTTCTTC. It yields the protein CAISEALAGGPNEQFF.

The chain joins TRBV11-2 to TRBJ2-1, with 8 bases aligning to TRBD1. V trimming: 5 bases; J trimming: 9 bases; junction bases outside the gene matches: 12. This CDR3 has 15 amino acids. Germline CDR1 is SGHAT and CDR2 is FQNNGV. DNA for the CDR3: TGTGCCAGCAGCGTTGGACAGGGTTATACCGGTGAGCAGTTCTTC. This codes for CASSVGQGYTGEQFF.

This clonotype has ten or more counts. The chain has TRBV28 and TRBJ1-1; no clear D. Germline-derived CDR1 and CDR2 are MDHEN and SYDVKM. This CDR3 is 14 amino acids long. The germline V and J ends were trimmed by 8 bases and 0 bases, with 13 bases remaining between them. This chain's CDR3 is CASRTVYMNTEAFF. As DNA, the CDR3 is TGTGCCAGCCGCACAGTTTACATGAACACTGAAGCTTTCTTT.

In regard to this clonotype: Sequence at one end of the junction differs from germline and may be a read error. The chain is built from TRBV6-6 and TRBJ2-7; tentative D call: TRBD2 (5 bases). The CDR3 is made up of 12 amino acids. Germline CDR1 is MNHNY and CDR2 is SVGAGI (reference sequence). CDR3 residues: CASSYYSGKQYF. The CDR3 bases are TGTGCCAGCAGTTATTACTCGGGGAAGCAGTACTTT.

Ten or more counts support this clonotype. The V gene is TRBV5-1, the J gene TRBJ2-3; no clear D gene. Germline V gene lookup returns CDR1 SGHRS and CDR2 YFSETQ. The CDR3 totals 13 residues. V shed 1 base and J shed 4 bases, with 7 bases lying between them. CDR3: CASSLTSPDTQYF. Written as DNA, the CDR3 is TGCGCCAGCAGCTTGACCAGTCCAGATACGCAGTATTTT.